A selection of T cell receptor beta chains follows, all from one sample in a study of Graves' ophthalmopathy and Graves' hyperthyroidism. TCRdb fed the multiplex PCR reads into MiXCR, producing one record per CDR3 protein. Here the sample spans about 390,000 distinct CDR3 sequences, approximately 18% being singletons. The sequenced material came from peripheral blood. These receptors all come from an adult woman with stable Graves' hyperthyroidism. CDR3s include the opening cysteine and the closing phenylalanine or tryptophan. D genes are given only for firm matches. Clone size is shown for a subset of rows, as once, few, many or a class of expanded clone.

CDR3 protein: CASSGLTGGYEQYF
CDR3 DNA: TGTGCCAGCAGCGGATTGACAGGGGGCTACGAGCAGTACTTC
J gene: TRBJ2-7
V gene: TRBV11-2
D gene: TRBD1
clone size: -

CDR3 protein: CASSGETGYQPQHF
CDR3 DNA: TGTGCCAGCAGTGGAGAGACAGGGTATCAGCCCCAGCATTTT
J gene: TRBJ1-5
V gene: TRBV6-1
D gene: TRBD1
clone size: many

CDR3 protein: CAWSVPGTGTYTF
CDR3 DNA: TGTGCCTGGAGTGTTCCCGGGACAGGAACCTACACCTTC
J gene: TRBJ1-2
V gene: TRBV30
D gene: TRBD1
clone size: many

CDR3 protein: CASSLSRAGFVETEYF
CDR3 DNA: TGTGCCAGCAGTTTATCCCGAGCGGGATTTGTGGAGACGGAGTACTTC
J gene: TRBJ2-5
V gene: TRBV28
D gene: TRBD2
clone size: few

CDR3 protein: CASSLIWNTGELFF
CDR3 DNA: TGTGCCAGCAGTTTAATTTGGAACACCGGGGAGCTGTTTTTT
J gene: TRBJ2-2
V gene: TRBV27
D gene: -
clone size: many

CDR3 protein: CASSLGHTGELFF
CDR3 DNA: TGTGCCAGCAGCTTAGGCCACACCGGGGAGCTGTTTTTT
J gene: TRBJ2-2
V gene: TRBV7-3
D gene: -
clone size: many

CDR3 protein: CSAYDRVVETQYF
CDR3 DNA: TGCAGTGCTTACGACAGGGTGGTGGAGACCCAGTACTTC
J gene: TRBJ2-5
V gene: TRBV20-1
D gene: TRBD1
clone size: many

CDR3 protein: CASSPGAGRSETQYF
CDR3 DNA: TGTGCCAGCAGCCCGGGAGCCGGACGATCTGAGACCCAGTACTTC
J gene: TRBJ2-5
V gene: TRBV9
D gene: -
clone size: few

CDR3 protein: CASSYLGYGANVLTF
CDR3 DNA: TGTGCCAGCAGTTATTTAGGGTACGGGGCCAACGTCCTGACTTTC
J gene: TRBJ2-6
V gene: TRBV6-2/TRBV6-3
D gene: -
clone size: many

CDR3 protein: CASSSSGVQGYTF
CDR3 DNA: TGTGCCAGCAGTTCTTCAGGGGTACAAGGCTACACCTTC
J gene: TRBJ1-2
V gene: TRBV27
D gene: -
clone size: -

CDR3 protein: CSARPQVDGTQYF
CDR3 DNA: TGCAGTGCTAGACCTCAAGTTGACGGGACCCAGTACTTC
J gene: TRBJ2-5
V gene: TRBV20-1
D gene: -
clone size: -

CDR3 protein: CASSESPRNTEAFF
CDR3 DNA: TGTGCCAGCAGTGAGAGTCCCAGGAACACTGAAGCTTTCTTT
J gene: TRBJ1-1
V gene: TRBV2
D gene: -
clone size: -

CDR3 protein: CSARGGANSPLHF
CDR3 DNA: TGCAGTGCTAGAGGAGGGGCCAATTCACCCCTCCACTTT
J gene: TRBJ1-6
V gene: TRBV20-1
D gene: -
clone size: many

CDR3 protein: CASSFEGSWVWETQYF
CDR3 DNA: TGTGCCAGCAGTTTCGAGGGGTCGTGGGTTTGGGAGACCCAGTACTTC
J gene: TRBJ2-5
V gene: TRBV12-3/TRBV12-4
D gene: -
clone size: many

CDR3 protein: CASSDGTSRYEQYF
CDR3 DNA: TGCGCCAGCAGTGATGGGACTAGCCGTTACGAGCAGTACTTC
J gene: TRBJ2-7
V gene: TRBV10-1
D gene: TRBD2
clone size: many

CDR3 protein: CASSSVGGAHHEQYF
CDR3 DNA: TGTGCCAGCAGCTCGGTGGGGGGGGCGCATCACGAGCAGTACTTC
J gene: TRBJ2-7
V gene: TRBV11-2
D gene: -
clone size: many

CDR3 protein: CASSYSTGGIEPQHF
CDR3 DNA: TGTGCCAGCAGTTACTCGACAGGGGGAATCGAGCCCCAGCATTTT
J gene: TRBJ1-5
V gene: TRBV6-5
D gene: TRBD1
clone size: many

CDR3 protein: CASTDRASGAHEQYF
CDR3 DNA: TGTGCCAGCACCGATCGGGCTAGCGGGGCCCACGAGCAGTACTTC
J gene: TRBJ2-7
V gene: TRBV12-3/TRBV12-4
D gene: TRBD2
clone size: many

CDR3 protein: CASSPRDRVNIQYF
CDR3 DNA: TGTGCCAGCAGTCCCCGGGACCGGGTAAACATTCAGTACTTC
J gene: TRBJ2-4
V gene: TRBV28
D gene: -
clone size: many

CDR3 protein: CASSPRTGNNYGYTF
CDR3 DNA: TGTGCCAGCAGCCCCCGGACAGGAAATAACTATGGCTACACCTTC
J gene: TRBJ1-2
V gene: TRBV9
D gene: TRBD1
clone size: many

CDR3 protein: CASSQAPGSSYEQYF
CDR3 DNA: TGCGCCAGCAGCCAAGCACCAGGGAGCTCCTACGAGCAGTACTTC
J gene: TRBJ2-7
V gene: TRBV4-1
D gene: -
clone size: many

CDR3 protein: CSALKNTEAFF
CDR3 DNA: TGCAGTGCTCTTAAGAACACTGAAGCTTTCTTT
J gene: TRBJ1-1
V gene: TRBV20-1
D gene: -
clone size: -

CDR3 protein: CASTQDSYQPQHF
CDR3 DNA: TGTGCCAGCACTCAAGATAGCTATCAGCCGCAGCATTTT
J gene: TRBJ1-5
V gene: TRBV6-1
D gene: -
clone size: -

CDR3 protein: CSATGQGYEQYF
CDR3 DNA: TGCAGTGCCACCGGACAGGGCTACGAGCAGTACTTC
J gene: TRBJ2-7
V gene: TRBV20-1
D gene: TRBD1
clone size: -

CDR3 protein: CASSDPTDRGSTNTGELFF
CDR3 DNA: TGTGCCAGCAGTGACCCGACCGACAGGGGCTCAACGAACACCGGGGAGCTGTTTTTT
J gene: TRBJ2-2
V gene: TRBV25-1
D gene: TRBD1
clone size: -

CDR3 protein: CASSPTSGRAPGELFF
CDR3 DNA: TGTGCCAGCAGCCCAACTAGCGGGAGGGCCCCCGGGGAGCTGTTTTTT
J gene: TRBJ2-2
V gene: TRBV4-2
D gene: TRBD2
clone size: -

CDR3 protein: CAWSDRPSPYEQYF
CDR3 DNA: TGTGCCTGGTCTGACAGGCCCAGCCCCTACGAGCAGTACTTC
J gene: TRBJ2-7
V gene: TRBV30
D gene: -
clone size: many

CDR3 protein: CASSYGGTGTQYF
CDR3 DNA: TGTGCCAGCAGTTATGGGGGAACTGGGACCCAGTACTTC
J gene: TRBJ2-5
V gene: TRBV6-2/TRBV6-3
D gene: -
clone size: -

CDR3 protein: CASSPVAGGADTQYF
CDR3 DNA: TGTGCCAGCAGCCCCGTAGCGGGAGGTGCAGATACGCAGTATTTT
J gene: TRBJ2-3
V gene: TRBV13
D gene: TRBD2
clone size: few

CDR3 protein: CASRETGGEQYF
CDR3 DNA: TGTGCCAGCAGAGAGACAGGGGGAGAGCAGTACTTC
J gene: TRBJ2-7
V gene: TRBV28
D gene: TRBD1
clone size: many

CDR3 protein: CASSLKDGIPNTGELFF
CDR3 DNA: TGCGCCAGCAGCTTGAAGGACGGGATACCGAACACCGGGGAGCTGTTTTTT
J gene: TRBJ2-2
V gene: TRBV5-1
D gene: -
clone size: -

CDR3 protein: CSATRGPWGHEQYF
CDR3 DNA: TGCAGTGCCACTAGGGGGCCCTGGGGCCACGAGCAGTACTTC
J gene: TRBJ2-7
V gene: TRBV20-1
D gene: TRBD1
clone size: -

CDR3 protein: CSAREGGELNTEAFF
CDR3 DNA: TGCAGTGCTAGAGAGGGGGGGGAACTGAACACTGAAGCTTTCTTT
J gene: TRBJ1-1
V gene: TRBV20-1
D gene: -
clone size: -

CDR3 protein: CASSHQGQGFETQYF
CDR3 DNA: TGTGCCAGCAGCCATCAGGGACAGGGGTTTGAGACCCAGTACTTC
J gene: TRBJ2-5
V gene: TRBV9
D gene: TRBD1
clone size: many

CDR3 protein: CASGSTGVETQYF
CDR3 DNA: TGTGCTAGTGGGAGCACAGGGGTAGAGACCCAGTACTTC
J gene: TRBJ2-5
V gene: TRBV12-5
D gene: TRBD1
clone size: many

CDR3 protein: CASTTLDRNTEAFF
CDR3 DNA: TGTGCCAGCACCACCCTCGACAGGAACACTGAAGCTTTCTTT
J gene: TRBJ1-1
V gene: TRBV12-3/TRBV12-4
D gene: -
clone size: many

CDR3 protein: CASSVIGQNNSPLHF
CDR3 DNA: TGTGCCAGCAGTGTTATAGGACAGAATAATTCACCCCTCCACTTT
J gene: TRBJ1-6
V gene: TRBV6-1
D gene: -
clone size: many

CDR3 protein: CASRADRQLFAEAFF
CDR3 DNA: TGTGCCAGCAGGGCAGACAGGCAGCTATTCGCTGAAGCTTTCTTT
J gene: TRBJ1-1
V gene: TRBV2
D gene: -
clone size: many

CDR3 protein: CASSEDPNQETQYF
CDR3 DNA: TGTGCCAGCAGTGAAGATCCCAACCAAGAGACCCAGTACTTC
J gene: TRBJ2-5
V gene: TRBV2
D gene: -
clone size: many

CDR3 protein: CASSYNRDRGWTEAFF
CDR3 DNA: TGTGCCAGCAGTTACAACCGGGACAGGGGATGGACTGAAGCTTTCTTT
J gene: TRBJ1-1
V gene: TRBV6-2/TRBV6-3
D gene: TRBD1
clone size: -